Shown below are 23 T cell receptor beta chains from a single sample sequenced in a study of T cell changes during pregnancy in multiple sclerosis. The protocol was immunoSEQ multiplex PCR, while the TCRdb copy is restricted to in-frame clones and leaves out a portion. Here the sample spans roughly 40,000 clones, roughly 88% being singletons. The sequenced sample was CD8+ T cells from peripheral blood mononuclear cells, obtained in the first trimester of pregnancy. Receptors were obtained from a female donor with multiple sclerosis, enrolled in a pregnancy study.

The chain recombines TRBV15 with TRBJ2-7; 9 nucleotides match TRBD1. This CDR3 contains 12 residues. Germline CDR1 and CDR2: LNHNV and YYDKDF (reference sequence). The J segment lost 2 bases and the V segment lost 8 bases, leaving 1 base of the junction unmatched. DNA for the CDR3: TGTGCCACCGGACAGGGGACCTACGAGCAGTACTTC. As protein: CATGQGTYEQYF.

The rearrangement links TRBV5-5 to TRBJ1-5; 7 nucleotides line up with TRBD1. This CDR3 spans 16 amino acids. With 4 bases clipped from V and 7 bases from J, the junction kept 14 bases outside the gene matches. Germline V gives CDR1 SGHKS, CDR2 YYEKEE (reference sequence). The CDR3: CASSQDGAGQPQPQHF. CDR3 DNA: TGTGCCAGCAGCCAAGATGGGGCGGGACAGCCCCAGCCCCAGCATTTT. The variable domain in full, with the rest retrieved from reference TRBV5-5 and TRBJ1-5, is DAGVTQSPTHLIKTRGQQVTLRCSPISGHKSVSWYQQVLGQGPQFIFQYYEKEERGRGNFPDRFSARQFPNYSSELNVNALLLGDSALYLCASSQDGAGQPQPQHFGDGTRLSIL.

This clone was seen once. CDR3 sequence: CASSPAGRGSDTGELFF. The CDR3 DNA sequence: TGTGCCAGCAGCCCAGCAGGCAGGGGTAGTGACACCGGGGAGCTGTTTTTT. The rearrangement uses TRBV4-2 and TRBJ2-2; D might be TRBD1 (6 bases). Germline V lookup: CDR1 LGHNA, CDR2 YNFKEQ. The V gene lost 4 bases and the J gene lost 3 bases, with 18 bases spanning the gap. The CDR3 is made up of 17 amino acids.

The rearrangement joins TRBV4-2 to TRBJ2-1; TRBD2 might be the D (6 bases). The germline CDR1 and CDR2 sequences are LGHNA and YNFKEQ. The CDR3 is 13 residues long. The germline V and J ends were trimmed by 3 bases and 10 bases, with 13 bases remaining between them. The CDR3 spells CASSQGGAEEQFF. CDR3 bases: TGTGCCAGCAGCCAGGGAGGAGCAGAAGAGCAGTTCTTC.

This chain's CDR3 is CASSSGTGRYEQYF. CDR3 DNA: TGTGCCAGCAGCTCCGGGACAGGACGATACGAGCAGTACTTC. The V call is TRBV5-6, the J call TRBJ2-7; 8 bases fit TRBD1. The CDR3 spans 14 residues. V was clipped by 3 bases and J by 4 bases; unmatched bases: 6. Germline V lookup: CDR1 SGHDT, CDR2 YYEEEE.

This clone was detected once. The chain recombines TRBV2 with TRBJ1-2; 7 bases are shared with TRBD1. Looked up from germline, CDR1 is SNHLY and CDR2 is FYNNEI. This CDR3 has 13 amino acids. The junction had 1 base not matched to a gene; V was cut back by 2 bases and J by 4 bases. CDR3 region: CASSEWTGYGYTF. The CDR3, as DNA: TGTGCCAGCAGTGAATGGACAGGCTATGGCTACACCTTC.

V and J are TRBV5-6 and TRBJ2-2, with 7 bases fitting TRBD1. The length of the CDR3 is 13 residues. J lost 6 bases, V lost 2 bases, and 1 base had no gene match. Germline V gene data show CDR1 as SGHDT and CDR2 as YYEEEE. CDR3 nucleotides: TGTGCCAGCAGCTTCGACAGGGCCGGGGAGCTGTTTTTT. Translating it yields CASSFDRAGELFF.

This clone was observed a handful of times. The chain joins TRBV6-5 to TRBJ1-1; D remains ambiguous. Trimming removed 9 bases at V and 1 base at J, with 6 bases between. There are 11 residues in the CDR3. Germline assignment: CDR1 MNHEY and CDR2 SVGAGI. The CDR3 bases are TGTGCCAGTCAGGCGAACACTGAAGCTTTCTTT. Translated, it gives CASQANTEAFF.

The CDR3 nucleotides read TGTGCCAGCAGCTTAGGTGGGACAGCCTACAATGAGCAGTTCTTC. This translates into CASSLGGTAYNEQFF. The genes are TRBV7-9 and TRBJ2-1; 7 bases are shared with TRBD1. Germline trimming cut 1 base from V and 2 bases from J; bases unmatched to any gene: 2. CDR3 length: 15 amino acids. Germline V CDR1 and CDR2: SEHNR, FQNEAQ (reference sequence).

DNA for the CDR3: TGTGCCAGCAGCTTGAGTAGCGTTAGGAGCTCCTACGAGCAGTACTTC. Amino acids: CASSLSSVRSSYEQYF. The chain carries TRBV11-3 and TRBJ2-7, with D tentatively TRBD2 (5 bases). This CDR3 contains 16 residues. Per the germline V gene, CDR1 is SGHNT and CDR2 is YENEEA. V was shortened by 3 bases and J by 0 bases, with 15 bases between the two germline ends.

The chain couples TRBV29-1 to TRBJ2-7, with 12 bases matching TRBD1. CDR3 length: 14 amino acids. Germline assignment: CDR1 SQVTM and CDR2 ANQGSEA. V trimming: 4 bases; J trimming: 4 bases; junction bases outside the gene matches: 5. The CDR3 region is CSVVGTGGAYEQYF. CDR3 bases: TGCAGCGTTGTTGGGACAGGGGGCGCGTACGAGCAGTACTTC.

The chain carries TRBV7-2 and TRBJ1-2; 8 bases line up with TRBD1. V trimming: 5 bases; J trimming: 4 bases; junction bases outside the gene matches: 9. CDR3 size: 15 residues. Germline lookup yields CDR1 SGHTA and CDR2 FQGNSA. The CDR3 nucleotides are TGTGCCAGCAGCGTCTCAGGGGGCCCACCCTATGGCTACACCTTC. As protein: CASSVSGGPPYGYTF. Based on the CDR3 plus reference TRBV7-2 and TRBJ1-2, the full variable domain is GAGVSQSPSNKVTEKGKDVELRCDPISGHTALYWYRQSLGQGLEFLIYFQGNSAPDKSGLPSDRFSAERTGGSVSTLTIQRTQQEDSAVYLCASSVSGGPPYGYTFGSGTRLTVV.

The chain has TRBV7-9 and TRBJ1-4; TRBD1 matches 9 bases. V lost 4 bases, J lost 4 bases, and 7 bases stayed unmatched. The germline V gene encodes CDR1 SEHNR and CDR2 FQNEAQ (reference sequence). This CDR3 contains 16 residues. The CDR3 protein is CASSSAGDRDNEKLFF. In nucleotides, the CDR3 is TGTGCCAGCAGCTCCGCGGGGGACAGGGATAATGAAAAACTGTTTTTT. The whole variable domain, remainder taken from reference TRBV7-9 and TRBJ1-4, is DTGVSQNPRHKITKRGQNVTFRCDPISEHNRLYWYRQTLGQGPEFLTYFQNEAQLEKSRLLSDRFSAERPKGSFSTLEIQRTEQGDSAMYLCASSSAGDRDNEKLFFGSGTQLSVL.

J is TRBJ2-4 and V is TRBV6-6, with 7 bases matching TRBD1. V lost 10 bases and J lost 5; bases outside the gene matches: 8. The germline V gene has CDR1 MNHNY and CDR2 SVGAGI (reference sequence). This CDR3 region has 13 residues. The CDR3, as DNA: TGTGCCACCAACCGGGACAGTCAAAACATTCAGTACTTC. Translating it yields CATNRDSQNIQYF.

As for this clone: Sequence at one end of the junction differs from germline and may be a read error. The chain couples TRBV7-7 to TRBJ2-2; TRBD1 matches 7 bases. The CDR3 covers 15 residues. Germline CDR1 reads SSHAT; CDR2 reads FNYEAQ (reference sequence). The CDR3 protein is CASSQTYRGSGELFF. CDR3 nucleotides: TGTGCTAGCAGCCAAACTTACAGGGGATCCGGGGAGCTGTTTTTT.

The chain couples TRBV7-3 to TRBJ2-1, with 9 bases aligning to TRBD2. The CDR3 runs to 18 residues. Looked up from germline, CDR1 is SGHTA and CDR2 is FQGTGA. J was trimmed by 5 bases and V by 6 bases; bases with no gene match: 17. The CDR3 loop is CASSRNGRGGDLHNEQFF. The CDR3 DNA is TGTGCCAGCAGTCGGAATGGGCGGGGGGGCGATCTACACAATGAGCAGTTCTTC.

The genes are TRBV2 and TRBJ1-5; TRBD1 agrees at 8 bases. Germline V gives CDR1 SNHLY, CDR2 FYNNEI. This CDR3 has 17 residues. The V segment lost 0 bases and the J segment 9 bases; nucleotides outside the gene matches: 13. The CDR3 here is CASSEAIRGLAGGPQHF. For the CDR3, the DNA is TGTGCCAGCAGTGAAGCGATCAGGGGGCTGGCCGGGGGGCCCCAGCATTTT. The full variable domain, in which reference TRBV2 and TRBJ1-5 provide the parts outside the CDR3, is EPEVTQTPSHQVTQMGQEVILRCVPISNHLYFYWYRQILGQKVEFLVSFYNNEISEKSEIFDDQFSVERPDGSNFTLKIRSTKLEDSAMYFCASSEAIRGLAGGPQHFGDGTRLSIL.

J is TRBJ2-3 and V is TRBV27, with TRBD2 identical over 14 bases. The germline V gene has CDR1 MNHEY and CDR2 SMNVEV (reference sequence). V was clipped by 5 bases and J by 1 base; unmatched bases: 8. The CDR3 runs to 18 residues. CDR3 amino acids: CASSLGTSGGTGTDTQYF. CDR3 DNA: TGTGCCAGCAGTCTGGGGACTAGCGGGGGTACTGGCACAGATACGCAGTATTTT.

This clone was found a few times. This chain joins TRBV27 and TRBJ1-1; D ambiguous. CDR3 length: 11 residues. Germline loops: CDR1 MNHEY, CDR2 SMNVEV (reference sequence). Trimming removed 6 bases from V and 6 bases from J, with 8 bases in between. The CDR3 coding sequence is TGTGCCAGCAGGATCGGAGCTGAAGCTTTCTTT. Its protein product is CASRIGAEAFF.

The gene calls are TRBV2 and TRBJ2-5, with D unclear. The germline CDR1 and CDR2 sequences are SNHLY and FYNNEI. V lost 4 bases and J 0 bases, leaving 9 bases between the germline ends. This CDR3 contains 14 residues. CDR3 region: CASSAEAHQETQYF. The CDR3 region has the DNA TGTGCCAGCAGTGCCGAGGCTCACCAAGAGACCCAGTACTTC.

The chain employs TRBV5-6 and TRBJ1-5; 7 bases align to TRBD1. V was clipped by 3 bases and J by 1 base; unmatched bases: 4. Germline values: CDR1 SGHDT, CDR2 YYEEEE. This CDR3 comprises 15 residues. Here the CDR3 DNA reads TGTGCCAGCAGCTACCGGGACAGAAGCAATCAGCCCCAGCATTTT. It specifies CASSYRDRSNQPQHF.

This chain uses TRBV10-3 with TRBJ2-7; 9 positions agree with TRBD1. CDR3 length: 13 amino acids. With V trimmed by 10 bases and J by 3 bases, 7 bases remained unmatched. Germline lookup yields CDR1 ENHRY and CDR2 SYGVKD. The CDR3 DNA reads TGTGCCACCGAGGGACAGGGACTCTACGAGCAGTACTTC. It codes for CATEGQGLYEQYF.

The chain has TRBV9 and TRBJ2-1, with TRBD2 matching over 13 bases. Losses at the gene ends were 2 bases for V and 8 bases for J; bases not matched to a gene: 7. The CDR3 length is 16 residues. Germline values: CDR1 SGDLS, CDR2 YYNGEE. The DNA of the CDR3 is TGTGCCAGCAGCGTCAAACTAGCGGGGGGGCAGTATGAGCAGTTCTTC. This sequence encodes CASSVKLAGGQYEQFF.